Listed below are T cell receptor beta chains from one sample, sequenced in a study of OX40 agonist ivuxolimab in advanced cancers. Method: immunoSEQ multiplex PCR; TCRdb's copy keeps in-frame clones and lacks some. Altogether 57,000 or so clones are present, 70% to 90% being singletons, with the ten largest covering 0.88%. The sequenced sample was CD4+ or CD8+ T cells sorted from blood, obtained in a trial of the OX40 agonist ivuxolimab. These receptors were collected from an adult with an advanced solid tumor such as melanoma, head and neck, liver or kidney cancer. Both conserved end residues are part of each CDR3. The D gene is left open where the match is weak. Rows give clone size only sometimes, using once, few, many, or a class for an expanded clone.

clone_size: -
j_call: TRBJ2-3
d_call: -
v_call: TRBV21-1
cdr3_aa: CASSKLICGTSGHAAITDTQYF
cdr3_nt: TGTGCCAGCAGCAAACTTATATGCGGGACTAGCGGGCACGCCGCTATCACAGATACGCAGTATTTT

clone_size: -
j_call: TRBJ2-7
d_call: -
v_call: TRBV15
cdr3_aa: CATSRSAYGSYEQYF
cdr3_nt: TGTGCCACCAGCCGCAGTGCCTACGGATCCTACGAGCAGTACTTC

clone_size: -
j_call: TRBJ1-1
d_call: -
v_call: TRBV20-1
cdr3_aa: CSARDNTEAFF
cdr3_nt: TGCAGTGCTAGAGACAACACTGAAGCTTTCTTT

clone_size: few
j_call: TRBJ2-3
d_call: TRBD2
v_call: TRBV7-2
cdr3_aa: CASSSGKEAGTDTQYF
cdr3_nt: TGTGCCAGCAGCTCGGGTAAAGAAGCGGGAACAGATACGCAGTATTTT

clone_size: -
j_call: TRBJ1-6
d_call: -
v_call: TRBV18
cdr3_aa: CASSPQTQGITLHF
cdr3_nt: TGTGCCAGCTCACCACAGACACAGGGTATTACCCTCCACTTT

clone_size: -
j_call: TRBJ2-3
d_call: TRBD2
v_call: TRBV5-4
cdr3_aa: CASSLELAEGANTQYF
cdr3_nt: TGTGCCAGCAGCTTGGAACTAGCGGAAGGCGCCAATACGCAGTATTTT

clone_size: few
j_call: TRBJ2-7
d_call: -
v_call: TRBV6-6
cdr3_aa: CASSYEDEQYF
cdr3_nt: TGTGCCAGCAGTTACGAGGACGAGCAGTACTTC

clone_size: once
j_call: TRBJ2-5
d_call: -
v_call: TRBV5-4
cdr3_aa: CASSPPSRKETQYF
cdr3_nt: TGTGCCAGCAGTCCCCCCTCTAGGAAAGAGACCCAGTACTTC

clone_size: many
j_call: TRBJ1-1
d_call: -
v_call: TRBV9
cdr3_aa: CASSTQTGYTEAFF
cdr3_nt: TGTGCCAGCAGCACCCAGACAGGTTACACTGAAGCTTTCTTT

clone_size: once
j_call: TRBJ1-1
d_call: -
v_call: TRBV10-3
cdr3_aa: CAINDRNARQMNTEAFF
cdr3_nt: TGTGCCATCAACGACAGGAACGCCCGCCAGATGAACACTGAAGCTTTCTTT